The rows below give T cell receptor beta chains drawn from one sample of a study of yellow fever vaccine responses in identical twins. A single record per CDR3 protein comes from TCRdb applying MiXCR to the RT-PCR reads. This table holds more than 30,000 distinct CDR3 sequences, 50% to 75% found once. The sequencing used T cells from blood (PBMCs), unsorted or a sorted subset (not recorded which), collected before or after yellow fever vaccination (not recorded which). The receptors shown here come from a woman aged 18-29 years who received the yellow fever vaccine. The CDR3 runs from the conserved cysteine through the conserved F or W. A D gene is named only where the DNA matches it firmly. Part of the rows lack a size; the others show once, few, many or a class for expanded clones.

D gene | clone size | J gene | V gene | CDR3 DNA | CDR3 protein
- | - | TRBJ2-3 | TRBV7-6 | TGTGCCAGCAGCTCTCGAGCTAGCGTAGAAACAGATACGCAGTATTTT | CASSSRASVETDTQYF
TRBD1 | few | TRBJ1-4 | TRBV4-1 | TGCGCCAGCAGCCAAGTCTACACAGGGGGCCAACTGTTTTTT | CASSQVYTGGQLFF
TRBD2 | - | TRBJ2-5 | TRBV27 | TGTGCCAGCAGTACGAGACTAGCGGGATCAGAGACCCAGTACTTC | CASSTRLAGSETQYF
- | once | TRBJ2-3 | TRBV4-1 | TGCGCCAGCAGCCGAGCCCGGGCTAGCCCGAGCACAGATACGCAGTATTTT | CASSRARASPSTDTQYF
- | - | TRBJ2-1 | TRBV7-6 | TGTGCCAGCAGCTTTCTAGACAATGAGCAGTTCTTC | CASSFLDNEQFF
- | - | TRBJ1-2 | TRBV12-3/TRBV12-4 | TGTGCCAGCAGTACACCCCATGGACGCTTCTATGGCTACACCTTC | CASSTPHGRFYGYTF
- | - | TRBJ2-1 | TRBV11-2 | TGTGCCAGCAGGAAGTGGGAATCCTACAATGAGCAGTTCTTC | CASRKWESYNEQFF
- | - | TRBJ1-4 | TRBV19 | TGTGCCAGTAGTCTTCGAGGGTCAGGTGAAAAACTGTTTTTT | CASSLRGSGEKLFF
- | few | TRBJ1-6 | TRBV19 | TGTGCCAGTAGTATATATACAGGCTCCTCACCCCTCCACTTT | CASSIYTGSSPLHF
- | few | TRBJ1-5 | TRBV15 | TGTGCCACCAGCCAACCCGGGACCGAGTATAGCAATCAGCCCCAGCATTTT | CATSQPGTEYSNQPQHF
- | - | TRBJ2-5 | TRBV6-1 | TGTGCCAGCAGTGAATCTTCAACGGGGAGGGAGACCCAGTACTTC | CASSESSTGRETQYF
- | - | TRBJ1-4 | TRBV7-9 | TGTGCCAGCAGCTTAGAGTGGGCATCAAAGGAAAAACTGTTTTTT | CASSLEWASKEKLFF
- | few | TRBJ2-5 | TRBV12-3/TRBV12-4 | TGTGCCAGCAGTTTAGCATCCGGAGAGACCCAGTACTTC | CASSLASGETQYF
- | - | TRBJ2-7 | TRBV29-1 | TGCAGCGTCCAACCCGGGAACAACGAGCAGTACTTC | CSVQPGNNEQYF
TRBD1 | - | TRBJ2-3 | TRBV20-1 | TGCAGTGCTTGGGACAGAGATACGCAGTATTTT | CSAWDRDTQYF
- | - | TRBJ2-1 | TRBV12-3/TRBV12-4 | TGTGCCAGCAGTTCAAGCAAGGGTCCTTTACACAATGAGCAGTTCTTC | CASSSSKGPLHNEQFF
- | - | TRBJ1-2 | TRBV7-8 | TGTGCCAGCAGCTTAGCGCAACCAGGGGATTACTATGGCTACACCTTC | CASSLAQPGDYYGYTF
- | - | TRBJ2-5 | TRBV10-3 | TGTGCCATCAGTGAGCCTAACCAAGAGACCCAGTACTTC | CAISEPNQETQYF
- | - | TRBJ2-7 | TRBV11-1 | TGTGCCAGCAGCTTAGGCGGAGGCGGCTCCTACGAGCAGTACTTC | CASSLGGGGSYEQYF
TRBD1 | - | TRBJ2-5 | TRBV29-1 | TGCAGCGTGGAACAGGGGGCAGGAGAGACCCAGTACTTC | CSVEQGAGETQYF
TRBD1 | once | TRBJ2-7 | TRBV11-3 | TGTGCCAGCAGCTTACAACCGGGACAGTCCTACGAGCAGTACTTC | CASSLQPGQSYEQYF
- | - | TRBJ2-1 | TRBV11-1 | TGTGCCAGCAGCTTAACGGGACCGTCTGGAGTCGGTGAGCAGTTCTTC | CASSLTGPSGVGEQFF
- | - | TRBJ1-2 | TRBV20-1 | TGCAGTGCTAGCCGCAGGGATGGCTACACCTTC | CSASRRDGYTF
- | - | TRBJ1-2 | TRBV7-2 | TGTGCCAGCAGCTTAAGTCAGGGGATCGGCTACACCTTC | CASSLSQGIGYTF
- | - | TRBJ2-1 | TRBV18 | TGTGCCAGCTCACAGACAGGCAATGAGCAGTTCTTC | CASSQTGNEQFF
- | - | TRBJ2-1 | TRBV20-1 | TGCAGTGTCTTCGCCGGGGTCCCTCTCTACAATGAGCAGTTCTTC | CSVFAGVPLYNEQFF
TRBD2 | - | TRBJ2-3 | TRBV6-4 | TGTGCCAGCAGTGACTTCGCTAGCGGGGACACAGATACGCAGTATTTT | CASSDFASGDTDTQYF
- | - | TRBJ2-1 | TRBV28 | TGTGCCAGCAGTTTATTGGGGGGGCGGGTAAACAATGAGCAGTTCTTC | CASSLLGGRVNNEQFF
- | - | TRBJ1-1 | TRBV10-3 | TGTGCCATCAGTGAGTCGATTGCGGCCCGGAATGAAGCTTTCTTT | CAISESIAARNEAFF
- | - | TRBJ2-1 | TRBV18 | TGTGCCAGCTCACCACTTGGCGGGGATTACAATGAGCAGTTCTTC | CASSPLGGDYNEQFF
- | once | TRBJ1-1 | TRBV20-1 | TGCAGTGCTAGATCCGCAGTGAACACTGAAGCTTTCTTT | CSARSAVNTEAFF
- | once | TRBJ2-7 | TRBV7-9 | TGTGCCAGCAGCTTAGGGGGGCAGGGACCATCCTCCTACGAGCAGTACTTC | CASSLGGQGPSSYEQYF
- | - | TRBJ2-1 | TRBV12-5 | TGTGCTAGTGGTTTAAGTTCAGGCCAGGGCCACAATGAGCAGTTCTTC | CASGLSSGQGHNEQFF
- | few | TRBJ1-5 | TRBV18 | TGTGCCAGCTCCTGGGAACGAAATCAGCCCCAGCATTTT | CASSWERNQPQHF
TRBD1 | - | TRBJ2-4 | TRBV7-8 | TGTGCCAGCAGCTCACTTAGGACAGGGGGAAAAAACATTCAGTACTTC | CASSSLRTGGKNIQYF
- | once | TRBJ2-7 | TRBV14 | TGTGCCAGCAGCCAAGAGGGCCTCTACGAGCAGTACTTC | CASSQEGLYEQYF
- | - | TRBJ2-7 | TRBV19 | TGTGCCAGTAGTTCAGGACTGTCCTACGAGCAGTACTTC | CASSSGLSYEQYF
TRBD1 | - | TRBJ2-7 | TRBV25-1 | TGTGCCAGCAGTGGGGACAGGGGCTCCTACGAGCAGTACTTC | CASSGDRGSYEQYF
- | - | TRBJ1-1 | TRBV7-2 | TGTGCCAGCAGCTCCCGGTCCAGGAACACTGAAGCTTTCTTT | CASSSRSRNTEAFF
- | - | TRBJ2-5 | TRBV4-2 | TGTGCCAGCAGCCAACTCAAGGGGACCCAGTACTTC | CASSQLKGTQYF
- | - | TRBJ1-3 | TRBV20-1 | TGCAGTGCCCGAATGCAGGGGCAAGGAAACACCATATATTTT | CSARMQGQGNTIYF
TRBD2 | - | TRBJ2-1 | TRBV7-9 | TGTGCCAGCAGCTTAATCTCTAGCGGGAGAAATGAGCAGTTCTTC | CASSLISSGRNEQFF
- | - | TRBJ2-3 | TRBV2 | TGTGCCAGCACCTTAGCGGCCAGGGCTAGGGATACGCAGTATTTT | CASTLAARARDTQYF
TRBD2 | - | TRBJ2-3 | TRBV7-9 | TGTGCCAGCAGCTTTACATCGGGAGGGCAGTTAGATACGCAGTATTTT | CASSFTSGGQLDTQYF
TRBD2 | once | TRBJ2-3 | TRBV24-1 | TGTGCCACCAGTGATACTCATAGCGGGAGCACAGATACGCAGTATTTT | CATSDTHSGSTDTQYF
- | - | TRBJ2-6 | TRBV29-1 | TGCAGCGTTCTTCTCTCTGGGGCCAACGTCCTGACTTTC | CSVLLSGANVLTF
TRBD2 | - | TRBJ2-1 | TRBV25-1 | TGTGCCAGCAGTGAAGTAGATAGCGGGATCTCCTACAATGAGCAGTTCTTC | CASSEVDSGISYNEQFF
- | few | TRBJ2-6 | TRBV14 | TGTGCCAGCAGCCAAGGATTCGTCCTGACTTTC | CASSQGFVLTF
TRBD1 | - | TRBJ2-3 | TRBV18 | TGTGCCAGCTCACCACCGAACAGGGGGCGGTGGACAGATACGCAGTATTTT | CASSPPNRGRWTDTQYF
TRBD1 | once | TRBJ1-6 | TRBV5-5 | TGTGCCAGCAGCTTGGCCGGGACAGGGGTTAATTCACCCCTCCACTTT | CASSLAGTGVNSPLHF
TRBD1 | - | TRBJ2-2 | TRBV6-4 | TGTGCCAGCAGTGACAGGGGGCTAGATAACACCGGGGAGCTGTTTTTT | CASSDRGLDNTGELFF
TRBD2 | few | TRBJ2-1 | TRBV29-1 | TGCAGCGTTGCGCCCGCGGGGGTCAATGAGCAGTTCTTC | CSVAPAGVNEQFF
- | few | TRBJ1-2 | TRBV19 | TGTGCCAGTAGTCCAGCTTATGGCTACACCTTC | CASSPAYGYTF